The subject of this entry is one T cell receptor (beta chain). Its specificity is not known. The entry originates in a study of post-analysis software for immune sequencing data. Study results and caveats: Higher frequency in patients than in controls was seen for five TRBV segments, with TRBV5-6, TRBV5-1 and TRBV20-1 among them. Multiple sclerosis patients showed significantly lower normalized Chao1 diversity than controls did. By F measure, samples from a shared preparation batch strongly co-clustered.

The TCR beta cDNA libraries contained unique molecular identifiers. Some 500,000 cDNA molecules were recovered from an input of about 1 to 10 million T cells. TCRdb called the PCR reads again in MiXCR, with one record for every CDR3 protein. Of about 820,000 distinct CDR3 sequences listed, around 50% are singletons. The germline CDR1 and CDR2 sequences are DFQATT and SNEGSKA (reference sequence). This CDR3 region has 14 residues. Deletions cut 5 bases from V and 4 bases from J, with 15 bases between. The gene calls are TRBV20-1 and TRBJ2-1; D gene unclear. The source material was blood. The receptor's source is a girl aged 5-17 years with multiple sclerosis. CDR3: CSADPDEPYNEQFF. For the CDR3, the DNA is TGCAGTGCTGATCCGGACGAGCCGTACAATGAGCAGTTCTTC.